This TCR beta chain was retrieved from a study of blood T cell repertoires in COVID-19. Produced via immunoSEQ multiplex PCR; TCRdb's table is partial and in-frame only. The sample has roughly 140,000 clones, 75% to 90% seen once. V was clipped by 5 bases and J by 2 bases; unmatched bases: 5. Germline V gene sequence: CDR1 SEHNR, CDR2 FQNEAQ (reference sequence). The CDR3 has 16 amino acids. The sample taken for sequencing was peripheral blood. The gene calls are TRBV7-9 and TRBJ2-6; the match to TRBD1 covers 8 bases. This receptor was obtained from a man between 60 and 70 years old with acute or convalescent COVID-19. The CDR3 spells CASSIKQGAGANVLTF. CDR3 DNA: TGTGCCAGCAGCATCAAACAGGGGGCTGGGGCCAACGTCCTGACTTTC.